The 27 T cell receptor beta chains listed next were all sequenced from one sample in a study of cytomegalovirus exposure and HLA in healthy donors. 13 Jbeta primers and 60 Vbeta primers were used for the PCR. The assay was immunoSEQ multiplex PCR, and TCRdb's table has in-frame clones only and misses some. The table lists approximately 120,000 clones, about 80% of them singletons. The sequenced sample was PBMCs. Every receptor here comes from a human donor in good health.

This chain joins TRBV7-8 and TRBJ1-1; TRBD1 agrees at 7 bases. Germline CDR1 reads SGHVS; CDR2 reads FQNEAQ. The J segment lost 2 bases and the V segment lost 3 bases, leaving 9 bases of the junction unmatched. There are 16 residues in the CDR3. CDR3: CASSFHGRDSNTEAFF. The CDR3 DNA sequence: TGTGCCAGCAGCTTTCATGGCCGGGACAGTAACACTGAAGCTTTCTTT.

V and J are TRBV4-1 and TRBJ1-5; unclear D gene. Trimming removed 1 base at V and 6 bases at J, with 10 bases between. This CDR3 contains 14 residues. The germline V gene encodes CDR1 MGHRA and CDR2 YSYEKL. The CDR3 loop is CASSQGRLGQPQHF. DNA for the CDR3: TGCGCCAGCAGCCAAGGGAGGTTAGGTCAGCCCCAGCATTTT.

This sequence joins TRBV14 and TRBJ2-7; D is perhaps TRBD2 (6 bases). The germline V gene encodes CDR1 SGHDN and CDR2 FVKESK. The CDR3 is made up of 15 amino acids. V was clipped by 3 bases and J by 4 bases, with 16 bases between them. CDR3 DNA sequence: TGTGCCAGCAGCCAGACCCCGGGAGAGGCTTACGAGCAGTACTTC. Its protein is CASSQTPGEAYEQYF.

This clone was observed once. The chain couples TRBV28 to TRBJ1-4; no clear D gene. This CDR3 is 13 amino acids long. CDR1 and CDR2 (germline): MDHEN, SYDVKM. Trimming took 6 bases from V and 8 from J, leaving 13 bases between them. CDR3: CASSSGGREKLFF. DNA of the CDR3: TGTGCCAGCAGCAGCGGAGGGAGAGAAAAACTGTTTTTT.

The chain has TRBV7-2 and TRBJ2-6, with TRBD1 matching 8 bases. V gave up 5 bases and J gave up 8 bases; unmatched junction bases: 2. CDR3 length: 13 amino acids. Germline loops: CDR1 SGHTA, CDR2 FQGNSA. CDR3 nucleotides: TGTGCCAGCAGCCTCAGGGGGCCCAACGTCCTGACTTTC. Protein product: CASSLRGPNVLTF.

J is TRBJ1-2 and V is TRBV5-6; 8 bases are a match to TRBD1. Germline assignment: CDR1 SGHDT and CDR2 YYEEEE. Trimming took 0 bases from V and 8 from J; bases not matched to a gene: 3. CDR3 length equals 13 residues. The CDR3, as DNA: TGTGCCAGCAGCTTGGAGACAGGGGCCGGCTACACCTTC. This encodes CASSLETGAGYTF.

V and J are TRBV21-1 and TRBJ2-2; whether TRBD2, the table's D call, matches the DNA was not checked. TRBV21-1 is a pseudogene locus. The CDR3 covers 12 residues. This CDR3 reads CASSRSRGELFF. In DNA form, the CDR3 reads TGTGCCAGCAGTAGGAGTAGGGGGGAGCTGTTTTTT.

The chain has TRBV2 and TRBJ1-3; no clear D gene. Germline CDR1 is SNHLY and CDR2 is FYNNEI. The CDR3 consists of 15 residues. V dropped 5 bases and J dropped 4 bases, with 15 bases sitting between them. The CDR3 DNA sequence: TGTGCCAGCAGTCGAAGAGGGCAGGCCGGAAACACCATATATTTT. Its translation: CASSRRGQAGNTIYF.

This clone was found a few times. This chain uses TRBV19 with TRBJ2-2, with 9 positions matching TRBD1. After removal of 5 bases from V and 5 bases from J, the junction contained 6 bases not matched to a gene. Germline-derived CDR1 and CDR2 are LNHDA and SQIVND (reference sequence). The CDR3 has 15 amino acids. The DNA of the CDR3 is TGTGCCAGTAGTTCACAGGGGGCTATAACCGGGGAGCTGTTTTTT. It yields the protein CASSSQGAITGELFF.

This chain uses TRBV30 with TRBJ1-3, with D hard to call. This CDR3 has 13 residues. V was shortened by 5 bases and J by 1 base, with 9 bases between the two germline ends. Germline V lookup: CDR1 GTSNPN, CDR2 SVGIG (reference sequence). CDR3 DNA: TGTGCCTGGGTCAGAAATTCTGGAAACACCATATATTTT. It yields the protein CAWVRNSGNTIYF.

V usage is TRBV18 and J usage is TRBJ2-6; perhaps TRBD1 as D (5 bases). V shed 4 bases and J shed 0 bases, with 7 bases lying between them. This CDR3 is built from 15 residues. Germline V gives CDR1 KGHSH, CDR2 LQKENI. CDR3 amino acids: CASSQTDSGANVLTF. The DNA for the CDR3 is TGTGCCAGCTCACAGACAGACTCTGGGGCCAACGTCCTGACTTTC.

V and J are TRBV6-1 and TRBJ1-1, with D perhaps matching TRBD1 (6 bases). The germline gives CDR1 MNHNS, CDR2 SASEGT. Trimming stripped 6 bases from V and 2 bases from J, with 16 bases between. The CDR3 is 15 residues long. CDR3 bases: TGTGCCAGCAGAACCTCCACAGGGTTCAACACTGAAGCTTTCTTT. Its translation is CASRTSTGFNTEAFF.

Comments on this clone: Other DNA sequences of this sample code for an identical CDR3. The chain links TRBV9 to TRBJ2-5, with 8 bases that match TRBD1. This CDR3 is built from 14 residues. The V gene end was trimmed by 2 bases and the J gene end by 1 base; junction bases not matched to a gene: 1. The germline V gene has CDR1 SGDLS and CDR2 YYNGEE. The CDR3, as DNA: TGTGCCAGCAGCGTCGGACAGGGCCAAGAGACCCAGTACTTC. Translated: CASSVGQGQETQYF.

The chain couples TRBV6-1 to TRBJ2-7; 10 bases align to TRBD2. Germline loops: CDR1 MNHNS, CDR2 SASEGT. Trimming at V came to 4 bases and at J to 0 bases, leaving 3 bases not matched to a gene. This CDR3 has 15 amino acids. CDR3 DNA sequence: TGTGCCAGCAGTGGAAGACTAGCGGGCTCCTACGAGCAGTACTTC. It specifies CASSGRLAGSYEQYF.

The chain couples TRBV7-8 to TRBJ1-5; weak D call: TRBD1 (6 bases). The CDR3 consists of 15 residues. Trimming shortened V by 5 bases and J by 6 bases, and 17 bases separated the two germline ends. Germline loops: CDR1 SGHVS, CDR2 FQNEAQ. CDR3 region: CASSGDRRSGQPQHF. The CDR3, as DNA: TGTGCCAGCAGCGGAGACAGGAGGAGCGGTCAGCCCCAGCATTTT.

The rearrangement joins TRBV30 to TRBJ2-5; 8 nucleotides align to TRBD1. Trimming took 5 bases from V and 0 from J; bases not matched to a gene: 14. Germline CDR1 GTSNPN, CDR2 SVGIG (reference sequence). This CDR3 spans 17 amino acids. The CDR3 is CAWEGGVPGGYQETQYF. The CDR3 bases are TGTGCCTGGGAGGGCGGAGTGCCAGGGGGCTACCAAGAGACCCAGTACTTC. The whole variable domain, remainder taken from reference TRBV30 and TRBJ2-5, is SQTIHQWPATLVQPVGSPLSLECTVEGTSNPNLYWYRQAAGRGLQLLFYSVGIGQISSEVPQNLSASRPQDRQFILSSKKLLLSDSGFYLCAWEGGVPGGYQETQYFGPGTRLLVL.

The V gene is TRBV27, the J gene TRBJ2-7, with 8 bases matching TRBD1. Trimming cost V 0 bases and J 1 base; bases outside gene matches: 8. CDR1 and CDR2 from the germline V gene are MNHEY and SMNVEV (reference sequence). This CDR3 spans 17 amino acids. In nucleotides, the CDR3 is TGTGCCAGCAGTTTATCGGTTGACAGGGGAGTTTCCTACGAGCAGTACTTC. Amino acid sequence: CASSLSVDRGVSYEQYF.

This rearrangement joins TRBV30 to TRBJ1-4, with unresolved D. The V gene's germline CDR1 is GTSNPN and CDR2 SVGIG (reference sequence). The CDR3 runs 13 residues. Trimming took off 1 base at V and 7 bases at J, with 10 bases between the two ends. The CDR3 spells CAWSGGGSEKLFF. The CDR3 DNA sequence: TGTGCCTGGAGTGGCGGCGGATCTGAAAAACTGTTTTTT.

DNA for the CDR3: TGCGCCAGCAGCGACGGACTGAACGAGCAGTACTTC. It codes for CASSDGLNEQYF. This rearrangement joins TRBV10-1 to TRBJ2-7; TRBD2 is a possible D gene (5 bases). There are 12 residues in the CDR3. V was shortened by 6 bases and J by 5 bases, with 11 bases between the two germline ends. Germline CDR1 and CDR2: WNHNN and SYGVQD (reference sequence).

This clone was recorded once. This sequence joins TRBV7-2 and TRBJ2-3; 10 bases map to TRBD1. This CDR3 contains 15 residues. J gave up 5 bases and V 5 bases, and 7 bases lay outside the gene matches. Germline CDR1 SGHTA, CDR2 FQGNSA. CDR3 in DNA: TGTGCCAGCAGCCCTGACAGGGGGCTAGTAGATACGCAGTATTTT. It specifies CASSPDRGLVDTQYF.

The rearrangement joins TRBV6-1 to TRBJ2-5, with TRBD2 matching 9 bases. J gave up 5 bases and V 9 bases, and 10 bases lay outside the gene matches. This CDR3 spans 14 amino acids. The V gene's germline CDR1 is MNHNS and CDR2 SASEGT. The CDR3 loop is CASGQAGGRETQYF. The CDR3 region has the DNA TGTGCCAGTGGCCAGGCGGGAGGGCGGGAGACCCAGTACTTC.

This clone showed up just a few times. This rearrangement joins TRBV6-1 to TRBJ2-7; 10 positions match TRBD1. There are 15 residues in the CDR3. Germline loops: CDR1 MNHNS, CDR2 SASEGT. The ends lost 2 bases at V and 2 bases at J; junction bases unmatched: 3. The CDR3, as DNA: TGTGCCAGCAGTGAACGGACAGGGGGGACCTACGAGCAGTACTTC. Residues: CASSERTGGTYEQYF.

This clone occurred once. The chain joins TRBV28 to TRBJ2-7; TRBD1 agrees at 7 bases. Germline CDR1 is MDHEN and CDR2 is SYDVKM. There are 14 residues in the CDR3. After removal of 2 bases from V and 7 bases from J, the junction contained 8 bases not matched to a gene. This CDR3 reads CASSLNDRAREQYF. CDR3 DNA: TGTGCCAGCAGTTTAAACGACAGGGCTCGGGAGCAGTACTTC.

The V gene is TRBV19, the J gene TRBJ1-2, with 12 bases lining up with TRBD1. Looked up from germline, CDR1 is LNHDA and CDR2 is SQIVND (reference sequence). CDR3 length equals 17 residues. J gave up 7 bases and V 7 bases, and 16 bases lay outside the gene matches. The CDR3 nucleotides are TGTGCCAGTACCGCCCGTCGGGACAGGGGGCGAGTATTTGGCTACACCTTC. Amino acid sequence: CASTARRDRGRVFGYTF.

The rearrangement uses TRBV5-4 and TRBJ2-5, with TRBD2 identical over 7 bases. V lost 2 bases to trimming and J lost 4 bases; unmatched junction nucleotides: 14. This CDR3 is 17 amino acids long. Looked up from germline, CDR1 is SGHNT and CDR2 is YYREEE (reference sequence). Written as DNA, the CDR3 is TGTGCCAGCAGCTTTCCGGCGGCGGGAGTAGCGGCAGAGACCCAGTACTTC. Translated: CASSFPAAGVAAETQYF.

The chain links TRBV14 to TRBJ2-7; D might be TRBD2 (6 bases). Germline values: CDR1 SGHDN, CDR2 FVKESK. V was pared by 1 base and J by 0 bases, with 7 bases between. The CDR3 has 14 residues. The CDR3 is CASSQGRASYEQYF. The CDR3 DNA is TGTGCCAGCAGCCAAGGGAGGGCCTCCTACGAGCAGTACTTC.

This clone appeared once. The gene calls are TRBV5-6 and TRBJ2-5; 10 positions agree with TRBD1. The CDR3 has 18 residues. The germline V gene encodes CDR1 SGHDT and CDR2 YYEEEE. J was trimmed by 5 bases and V by 0 bases; bases with no gene match: 13. The CDR3 here is CASSLGTGGWREVETQYF. DNA for the CDR3: TGTGCCAGCAGCTTGGGGACAGGGGGTTGGCGGGAGGTGGAGACCCAGTACTTC. Combining the CDR3 with reference TRBV5-6 and TRBJ2-5 gives the whole variable domain DAGVTQSPTHLIKTRGQQVTLRCSPKSGHDTVSWYQQALGQGPQFIFQYYEEEERQRGNFPDRFSGHQFPNYSSELNVNALLLGDSALYLCASSLGTGGWREVETQYFGPGTRLLVL.